This TCR beta chain was obtained from a study of shared clonotypes between healthy human individuals. General study results and limits: Clonotypes shared by all four donors outscored non-shared clonotypes in generation probability.

Notes on this clone: Its antigen is as yet unknown.

The naive CD8 subset, CD45RO-negative cells positively selected for CCR7, excluded terminally differentiated effector memory CD45RA+ cells. From germline, CDR1 is SGHRS and CDR2 YFSETQ. CDR3 length equals 15 residues. Trimming removed 7 bases from V and 4 bases from J, with 21 bases in between. Assay used: immunoSEQ multiplex PCR; TCRdb lists only in-frame clones, some missing. Found here are around 2.1 million clones, 90% to 95% of them singletons; the top ten hold over 1.5%. Sequencing was done on a sample of naive CD8+ T cells from PBMCs. V gene TRBV5-1 combines with J gene TRBJ2-7; no reliable D call. The sequence derives from a man aged 18 to 30 in good health. Some clones in this sample may be carry-over from other donors' samples. The CDR3 region is CASRQIGGFLYEQYF. For the CDR3, the DNA is TGCGCCAGCCGTCAGATCGGCGGATTTTTATACGAGCAGTACTTC.